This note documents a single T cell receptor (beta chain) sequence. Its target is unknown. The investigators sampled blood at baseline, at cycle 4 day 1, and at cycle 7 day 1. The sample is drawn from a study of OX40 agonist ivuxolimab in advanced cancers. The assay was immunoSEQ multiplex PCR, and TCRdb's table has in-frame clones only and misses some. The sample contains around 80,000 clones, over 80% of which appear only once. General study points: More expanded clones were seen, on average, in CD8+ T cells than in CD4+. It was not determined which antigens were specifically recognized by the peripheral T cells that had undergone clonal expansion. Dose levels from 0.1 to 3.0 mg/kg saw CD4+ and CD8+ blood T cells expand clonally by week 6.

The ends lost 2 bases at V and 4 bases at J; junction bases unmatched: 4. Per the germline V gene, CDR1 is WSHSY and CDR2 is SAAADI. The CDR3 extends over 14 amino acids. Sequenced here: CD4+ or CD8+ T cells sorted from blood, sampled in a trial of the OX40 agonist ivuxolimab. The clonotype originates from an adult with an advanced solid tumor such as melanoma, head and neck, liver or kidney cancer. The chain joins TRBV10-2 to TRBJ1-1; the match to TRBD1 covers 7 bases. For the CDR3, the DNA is TGCGCCAGCAGTGAGGACAGGGTACTCACTGAAGCTTTCTTT. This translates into CASSEDRVLTEAFF.